The count of the clone carrying this TCR beta chain is one. Its antigen is unidentified. A junction end diverges from the germline sequence, so it may reflect a read error. Germline CDR1 reads SGHRS; CDR2 reads YFSETQ. CDR3 length: 14 amino acids. For the second PCR, which ran for about 6 to 11 cycles, a sample-barcoded 5' primer and a J-beta primer mix were used. MiXCR, applied by TCRdb to the 5' RACE reads, yields one record per CDR3 protein. Among more than 1 million distinct CDR3 sequences listed, 45% were seen once. Each sample yielded at least 6 micrograms of PBMC total RNA. This entry belongs to a study of blood T cells in healthy people across ages. General study results and limits: Long-lived donors had more naive CD4+ cells and higher diversity than aged donors. Expanded clonotype changes were possibly confounded by unknown donor CMV status.

Material: blood. The TCR sequence derives from a woman aged 55-75 years in good health. The chain has TRBV5-1 and TRBJ2-3; D is ambiguous. The CDR3 protein is CASNLSWGPDTQYF. CDR3 nucleotide sequence: TGCGCCAGCAACTTGAGCTGGGGTCCCGATACGCAGTATTTT.